A single sample gave rise to the 20 T cell receptor beta chains below, sequenced in a study of blood T cell repertoires in COVID-19. Profiled with immunoSEQ multiplex PCR; TCRdb holds only in-frame clones, not every one. The table has under 100,000 clones, more than 65% seen once. The material sequenced was peripheral blood. The receptors were gathered from a man at least 80 years old with active or convalescent COVID-19.

This clone was counted between two and nine times. This sequence joins TRBV7-9 and TRBJ1-4; possibly TRBD1 for D (6 bases). V was shortened by 4 bases and J by 1 base, with 22 bases between the two germline ends. Germline V lookup: CDR1 SEHNR, CDR2 FQNEAQ (reference sequence). The CDR3 length is 19 residues. The CDR3 spells CASSSRRDSGGRTNEKLFF. The CDR3 DNA reads as TGTGCCAGCAGCTCCCGACGGGATTCGGGGGGCAGAACTAATGAAAAACTGTTTTTT.

This CDR3 reads CASRAYGYTF. The CDR3 nucleotides read TGTGCCAGCAGGGCTTATGGCTACACCTTC. V is TRBV25-1 and J is TRBJ1-2; no definite D call. Trimming left V 6 bases short and J 5 bases short, with 4 bases between. The CDR3 extends over 10 amino acids. CDR1 and CDR2 from the germline V gene are MGHDK and SYGVNS.

DNA of the CDR3: TGCGCCAGCAGCCAATCCGGGACAGGGTCTCTCGAGCAGTACTTC. This codes for CASSQSGTGSLEQYF. This sequence joins TRBV4-1 and TRBJ2-7, with 9 bases that match TRBD1. Germline CDR1 and CDR2: MGHRA and YSYEKL. V gave up 2 bases and J gave up 6 bases; unmatched junction bases: 8. The CDR3 spans 15 residues.

The V call is TRBV5-1, the J call TRBJ1-1; the match to TRBD1 covers 8 bases. The CDR3 covers 16 residues. Germline CDR1 is SGHRS and CDR2 is YFSETQ. V lost 0 bases to trimming and J lost 0 bases; unmatched junction nucleotides: 4. The CDR3 bases are TGCGCCAGCAGCTTGGCCAGGGGGCAACTGAACACTGAAGCTTTCTTT. Encoded protein: CASSLARGQLNTEAFF.

This sequence joins TRBV29-1 and TRBJ2-2; D is possibly TRBD1 (5 bases). This CDR3 is 12 amino acids long. Germline-derived CDR1 and CDR2 are SQVTM and ANQGSEA. With 6 bases removed from V and 4 bases from J, the gap between germline ends came to 9 bases. The DNA for the CDR3 is TGCAGCGTCCGACAGACCACCGGGGAGCTGTTTTTT. Protein: CSVRQTTGELFF.

Of note for this clone: This same CDR3 is encoded by further DNA sequences in the sample. The V call is TRBV2, the J call TRBJ2-7; D possibly corresponds to TRBD1 (6 bases). V was shortened by 6 bases and J by 2 bases, with 11 bases between the two germline ends. This CDR3 is built from 13 residues. Germline V gene lookup returns CDR1 SNHLY and CDR2 FYNNEI. Here the CDR3 reads CASRAGTPYEQYF. The CDR3, as DNA: TGTGCCAGCAGAGCCGGGACACCCTACGAGCAGTACTTC.

This clone was counted a single time. The chain uses TRBV2 and TRBJ2-5, with a possible D match to TRBD2 (5 bases). Germline V lookup: CDR1 SNHLY, CDR2 FYNNEI. The CDR3 totals 16 residues. V shed 6 bases and J shed 4 bases, with 21 bases lying between them. CDR3 nucleotide sequence: TGTGCCAGCAGAACCCCCGGCGTGGGGAGCGGAGAGACCCAGTACTTC. This gives the protein CASRTPGVGSGETQYF.

The chain recombines TRBV2 with TRBJ1-2; D ambiguous. Between the trimmed V and J ends, which lost 4 bases and 1 base, there was a span of 4 bases. Germline V gene data show CDR1 as SNHLY and CDR2 as FYNNEI. The CDR3 has 12 amino acids. The CDR3 sequence is CASSAVNYGYTF. The CDR3 bases are TGTGCCAGCAGTGCCGTTAACTATGGCTACACCTTC.

The chain combines TRBV11-3 with TRBJ2-2; D is perhaps TRBD1 (5 bases). CDR3 length: 14 residues. The germline gives CDR1 SGHNT, CDR2 YENEEA. Trimming pared 4 bases from V and 1 base from J, leaving 7 bases between. CDR3 in amino acids: CASSSTGNTGELFF. CDR3 nucleotides: TGTGCCAGCAGCTCTACAGGGAACACCGGGGAGCTGTTTTTT.

The chain combines TRBV9 with TRBJ2-2; perhaps TRBD2 as D (5 bases). The germline CDR1 and CDR2 sequences are SGDLS and YYNGEE. Trimming took off 2 bases at V and 0 bases at J, with 11 bases between the two ends. The CDR3 has 16 residues. The CDR3 sequence is CASSVTLEANTGELFF. The CDR3, as DNA: TGTGCCAGCAGCGTGACACTAGAGGCGAACACCGGGGAGCTGTTTTTT.

This chain joins TRBV11-3 and TRBJ1-1, with TRBD1 matching 7 bases. The V gene end was trimmed by 5 bases and the J gene end by 0 bases; junction bases not matched to a gene: 18. Germline V gene lookup returns CDR1 SGHNT and CDR2 YENEEA. The CDR3 spans 19 residues. The CDR3 reads CASSPGGARGQLMNTEAFF. The DNA for the CDR3 is TGTGCCAGCAGCCCAGGCGGGGCCAGGGGACAGCTTATGAACACTGAAGCTTTCTTT.

The rearrangement uses TRBV7-9 and TRBJ1-4; D might be TRBD1 (6 bases). CDR3 length: 15 residues. Trimming shortened V by 0 bases and J by 4 bases, and 9 bases separated the two germline ends. Looked up from germline, CDR1 is SEHNR and CDR2 is FQNEAQ (reference sequence). The CDR3 reads CASSLAWDNNEKLFF. The CDR3 DNA follows: TGTGCCAGCAGCTTAGCTTGGGACAATAATGAAAAACTGTTTTTT.

The V and J genes are TRBV3-1 (or the pseudogene TRBV3-2) and TRBJ1-2, with no clear D. CDR3 length: 15 residues. Germline CDR1 and CDR2: LGHDT and YNNKEL (reference sequence). The ends were cut back, 4 bases at V and 2 bases at J, with 14 bases in the middle. CDR3 in DNA: TGTGCCAGCAGCCTTACTCGGGGTGGGAACTATGGCTACACCTTC. It is translated as CASSLTRGGNYGYTF.

V and J are TRBV28 and TRBJ1-5; the match to TRBD1 covers 8 bases. The CDR3 runs 15 residues. The V segment lost 5 bases and the J segment 2 bases; nucleotides outside the gene matches: 5. Germline V gives CDR1 MDHEN, CDR2 SYDVKM. The CDR3 nucleotides are TGTGCCAGCAGTAGCAACAGGGGGGGCAATCAGCCCCAGCATTTT. Translated, it gives CASSSNRGGNQPQHF.

For this clone: In the same sample, other DNA sequences code for this CDR3. This chain uses TRBV19 with TRBJ2-7, with 10 bases aligning to TRBD1. With 5 bases clipped from V and 5 bases from J, the junction kept 6 bases outside the gene matches. Germline lookup yields CDR1 LNHDA and CDR2 SQIVND (reference sequence). The CDR3 length is 14 residues. CDR3 residues: CASSPRTGGDEQYF. For the CDR3, the DNA is TGTGCCAGTAGTCCCAGGACAGGGGGGGACGAGCAGTACTTC.

The chain joins TRBV7-3 to TRBJ2-2; D might be TRBD2 (5 bases). This CDR3 is built from 14 residues. CDR1 is SGHTA, CDR2 FQGTGA, per germline. V lost 5 bases to trimming and J lost 2 bases, with 9 bases between them. The CDR3 here is CASSPGFNTGELFF. The CDR3 region has the DNA TGTGCCAGCAGCCCGGGATTTAACACCGGGGAGCTGTTTTTT.

The chain uses TRBV7-2 and TRBJ1-3; D may be TRBD1 (5 bases). Germline values: CDR1 SGHTA, CDR2 FQGNSA. Trimming removed 2 bases at V and 3 bases at J, with 17 bases between. The CDR3 runs 17 residues. In DNA form, the CDR3 reads TGTGCCAGCAGCTTATTCGGACCAGGGTTGAATGGAAACACCATATATTTT. Translation: CASSLFGPGLNGNTIYF. The variable domain in full, with the rest retrieved from reference TRBV7-2 and TRBJ1-3, is GAGVSQSPSNKVTEKGKDVELRCDPISGHTALYWYRQSLGQGLEFLIYFQGNSAPDKSGLPSDRFSAERTGGSVSTLTIQRTQQEDSAVYLCASSLFGPGLNGNTIYFGEGSWLTVV.

The rearrangement links TRBV3-1 (or the pseudogene TRBV3-2) to TRBJ1-4; D remains unclear. The CDR3 has 11 amino acids. CDR1 LGHDT and CDR2 YNNKEL come from the germline V gene (reference sequence). V lost 8 bases and J 7 bases, leaving 8 bases between the germline ends. The CDR3 sequence is CASRSTEKLFF. In DNA, the CDR3 is TGTGCCAGCCGTAGTACTGAAAAACTGTTTTTT.

The rearrangement joins TRBV7-9 to TRBJ1-6; the D gene is possibly TRBD1 (5 bases). The CDR3 is 15 amino acids. The V end lost 1 base, the J end lost 7 bases, and 11 bases lay between the germline ends. Germline V gene data show CDR1 as SEHNR and CDR2 as FQNEAQ (reference sequence). The CDR3 sequence: CASSLDVQGNSPLHF. The CDR3, as DNA: TGTGCCAGCAGCTTAGATGTCCAGGGCAATTCACCCCTCCACTTT.

J is TRBJ2-7 and V is TRBV3-1 (or the pseudogene TRBV3-2); D uncertain. The CDR3 has 14 amino acids. Germline V gene sequence: CDR1 LGHDT, CDR2 YNNKEL (reference sequence). Trimming took off 1 base at V and 5 bases at J, with 12 bases between the two ends. The CDR3 DNA is TGTGCCAGCAGCCAAGGGCCCTCTGGAGACGAGCAGTACTTC. It specifies CASSQGPSGDEQYF.